The 21 T cell receptor beta chains given below trace back to one sample, sequenced in a study of CXCR3-negative and CXCR3-positive naive CD8 T cells. Whole-study results and caveats: TRB CDR3s of CXCR3-positive naive cells were more hydrophobic than those of CXCR3-negative naive cells.

No cognate antigen is known for these TCRs. The method, 5' RACE with UMI labels, was used to prepare the TRB cDNA libraries. TCRdb re-called the 5' RACE reads; one entry per CDR3 protein, DNA not given. In all, the sample yields around 88,000 distinct CDR3 sequences. Specimen: naive CXCR3+ CD8+ T cells from blood. Subset denoted: CD45RO-CCR7+CD27+CD95- naive CD8+ T cells expressing CXCR3 (TNR3+). All receptors come from a human donor in good health. Some clones in this sample may be carry-over from other donors' samples.

The V call is TRBV3-1, the J call TRBJ2-6; TCRdb outputs TRBD2, but without DNA this stays unchecked. This CDR3 is built from 17 residues. The germline CDR1 and CDR2 sequences are LGHDT and YNNKEL (reference sequence). The CDR3 loop reads CASSQGTSSSGANVLTF.

The chain is built from TRBV2 and TRBJ2-1. Germline V gene sequence: CDR1 SNHLY, CDR2 FYNNEI. The CDR3 has 13 residues. CDR3 region: CASSVGSYNEQFF.

The chain recombines TRBV29-1 with TRBJ1-4; TCRdb's assignment of TRBD1 cannot be checked, as there is no DNA. This CDR3 is built from 17 residues. Germline lookup yields CDR1 SQVTM and CDR2 ANQGSEA. The CDR3 is CSVEDGTEAGTNEKLFF.

The V call is TRBV7-2, the J call TRBJ2-7; TCRdb proposes TRBD1, but this gene call is untestable without DNA. The CDR3 is 15 residues long. Germline CDR1 SGHTA, CDR2 FQGNSA. This CDR3 reads CASSLWDEGYYEQYF.

This chain uses TRBV7-9 with TRBJ2-3; TCRdb calls TRBD1, which cannot be checked without DNA. This CDR3 is 15 amino acids long. Germline CDR1 is SEHNR and CDR2 is FQNEAQ (reference sequence). The CDR3 sequence is CASRTRDTSTDTQYF.

The gene calls are TRBV2 and TRBJ1-3; lacking DNA, the TRBD1 call made by TCRdb goes unchecked. Germline assignment: CDR1 SNHLY and CDR2 FYNNEI. This CDR3 is 14 amino acids long. The CDR3 here is CARDRVLSGNTIYF.

The rearrangement uses TRBV5-1 and TRBJ2-1; TCRdb lists TRBD1, though no DNA is available to test this call. From germline, CDR1 is SGHRS and CDR2 YFSETQ. This CDR3 comprises 16 residues. The CDR3 protein is CASSLSGHRSYNEQFF.

The V and J genes are TRBV28 and TRBJ2-5; as DNA is missing, the TRBD1 call by TCRdb cannot be tested. Germline CDR1 and CDR2: MDHEN and SYDVKM. The CDR3 loop spans 12 amino acids. The CDR3: CASRDSQETQYF.

The rearrangement joins TRBV27 to TRBJ2-3; there is no DNA to check the TCRdb D call of TRBD2. Per the germline V gene, CDR1 is MNHEY and CDR2 is SMNVEV (reference sequence). This CDR3 spans 14 amino acids. CDR3 region: CASSFYYGADTQYF.

This rearrangement joins TRBV7-9 to TRBJ2-7; lacking DNA, the TRBD1 call made by TCRdb goes unchecked. The CDR3 length is 16 residues. CDR1 and CDR2 (germline): SEHNR, FQNEAQ (reference sequence). The CDR3 region is CASSSPRGQIIYEQYF.

The chain combines TRBV7-2 with TRBJ2-1; without DNA, the TCRdb call of TRBD1 cannot be checked. This CDR3 is 16 amino acids long. The germline gives CDR1 SGHTA, CDR2 FQGNSA. This CDR3 is CASSSAGGGILNEQFF.

The rearrangement joins TRBV6-5 to TRBJ1-1. The CDR3 has 15 residues. CDR1 and CDR2 (germline): MNHEY, SVGAGI. The CDR3 reads CASSYSYVASTEAFF.

This CDR3 is CASSWTSDFTDTQYF. J is TRBJ2-3 and V is TRBV7-9; TCRdb indicates TRBD2, and absent DNA this call remains unverified. The CDR3 is 15 residues long. Looked up from germline, CDR1 is SEHNR and CDR2 is FQNEAQ (reference sequence).

The chain couples TRBV28 to TRBJ2-5; TCRdb gives TRBD1 as the D gene, but with no DNA this cannot be confirmed. This CDR3 comprises 13 residues. Germline loops: CDR1 MDHEN, CDR2 SYDVKM. CDR3 residues: CASSSTGNETQYF.

V gene TRBV19 combines with J gene TRBJ2-1; absent DNA, TCRdb's TRBD2 call cannot be checked. The CDR3 has 16 amino acids. Germline V gene lookup returns CDR1 LNHDA and CDR2 SQIVND (reference sequence). The CDR3 loop is CASSMTLGGGNNEQFF. Combining the CDR3 with reference TRBV19 and TRBJ2-1 gives the whole variable domain DGGITQSPKYLFRKEGQNVTLSCEQNLNHDAMYWYRQDPGQGLRLIYYSQIVNDFQKGDIAEGYSVSREKKESFPLTVTSAQKNPTAFYLCASSMTLGGGNNEQFFGPGTRLTVL.

The chain uses TRBV23-1 and TRBJ2-5. TRBV23-1 falls under the ORF class, with uncertain function. The CDR3 extends over 15 amino acids. The CDR3 sequence is CASSQSSVVQETQYF.

The chain uses TRBV6-5 and TRBJ1-2; TCRdb's D call of TRBD1 is untestable without DNA. The CDR3 is made up of 21 amino acids. Germline lookup yields CDR1 MNHEY and CDR2 SVGAGI. The CDR3 region is CASSYSNQGLERQGSGNGYTF.

The gene calls are TRBV5-6 and TRBJ2-3; TCRdb calls TRBD1, which cannot be checked without DNA. CDR3 length: 18 amino acids. Germline V gene sequence: CDR1 SGHDT, CDR2 YYEEEE. CDR3 sequence reads: CASSPPLRGGDSTDTQYF.

The chain employs TRBV21-1 and TRBJ2-7; the D call of TRBD2 rests on TCRdb alone, since no DNA is present to check it. TRBV21-1 is flagged as a pseudogene. The length of the CDR3 is 14 residues. The CDR3 here is CASRPKRGAYEQYF.

The V gene is TRBV29-1, the J gene TRBJ2-7. CDR1 and CDR2 (germline): SQVTM, ANQGSEA. The CDR3 has 14 amino acids. Here the CDR3 reads CSVEVRIDPYEQHF.

The chain joins TRBV27 to TRBJ2-5; absent DNA, TCRdb's TRBD1 call cannot be checked. The germline V gene has CDR1 MNHEY and CDR2 SMNVEV (reference sequence). CDR3 length: 14 amino acids. CDR3 region: CASSLGGYQETQYF.